These 20 T cell receptor beta chains share one sample of origin, sequenced in a study of cytomegalovirus exposure and HLA in healthy donors. Researchers ran the PCR with 60 Vbeta and 13 Jbeta primers. Repertoires were generated with immunoSEQ multiplex PCR, while TCRdb's copy carries only in-frame clones and drops some. The sample carries about 90,000 clones, roughly 58% recorded once. What was sequenced was PBMCs. The origin of the receptors is a woman aged 25-40 years in good health and CMV-seropositive.

The chain is built from TRBV6-6 and TRBJ1-1; no firm D call. The germline V and J ends were trimmed by 2 bases and 7 bases, with 14 bases remaining between them. There are 14 residues in the CDR3. Germline V gives CDR1 MNHNY, CDR2 SVGAGI (reference sequence). DNA for the CDR3: TGTGCCAGCAGTTACGACGCGACCGGCGGTGAAGCTTTCTTT. Protein product: CASSYDATGGEAFF.

This clone was counted between two and nine times. This chain joins TRBV4-2 and TRBJ1-6, with a possible D match to TRBD1 (6 bases). The V end was cut by 1 base, the J end by 6 bases, with 10 bases between. The CDR3 totals 15 residues. CDR1 LGHNA and CDR2 YNFKEQ come from the germline V gene. The CDR3 DNA reads TGTGCCAGCAGCCAAGTGCCAGGGGTTAATTCACCCCTCCACTTT. Amino acid sequence: CASSQVPGVNSPLHF.

The chain couples TRBV5-6 to TRBJ1-6, with D hard to call. Looked up from germline, CDR1 is SGHDT and CDR2 is YYEEEE. The CDR3 consists of 14 residues. V lost 4 bases and J lost 8, with 13 bases in between. DNA for the CDR3: TGTGCCAGCAGCCCGGGATTCCGGGATTCACCCCTCCACTTT. It encodes CASSPGFRDSPLHF. The whole variable domain, filled in from reference TRBV5-6 and TRBJ1-6, reads DAGVTQSPTHLIKTRGQQVTLRCSPKSGHDTVSWYQQALGQGPQFIFQYYEEEERQRGNFPDRFSGHQFPNYSSELNVNALLLGDSALYLCASSPGFRDSPLHFGNGTRLTVT.

The chain joins TRBV7-2 to TRBJ1-6; 9 nucleotides agree with TRBD1. V dropped 3 bases and J dropped 8; count of bases not matched to a gene: 2. CDR3 length: 14 residues. Looked up from germline, CDR1 is SGHTA and CDR2 is FQGNSA. The CDR3 protein is CASSLGTGYSPLHF. For the CDR3, the DNA is TGTGCCAGCAGCTTGGGGACAGGGTATTCACCCCTCCACTTT.

The chain joins TRBV19 to TRBJ2-7; D unclear. The CDR3 is 15 amino acids. Germline V gene sequence: CDR1 LNHDA, CDR2 SQIVND (reference sequence). V was shortened by 5 bases and J by 0 bases, with 14 bases between the two germline ends. CDR3 sequence: CASSSATSSSYEQYF. The CDR3 DNA reads TGTGCCAGTAGTTCGGCGACTTCGAGCTCCTACGAGCAGTACTTC.

The V and J genes are TRBV4-3 and TRBJ1-2; D gene unclear. With 4 bases removed from V and 1 base from J, the gap between germline ends came to 13 bases. Germline CDR1 is LGHNA and CDR2 is YSLEER. The CDR3 has 15 residues. The CDR3 spells CASSLRVGSNYGYTF. The DNA of the CDR3 is TGCGCCAGCAGCCTCCGGGTCGGCAGTAACTATGGCTACACCTTC.

The chain carries TRBV28 and TRBJ1-2; tentatively, D is TRBD1 (5 bases). The CDR3 length is 14 residues. Germline-derived CDR1 and CDR2 are MDHEN and SYDVKM. Deletions cut 6 bases from V and 4 bases from J, with 15 bases between. Here the CDR3 DNA reads TGTGCCAGCAGAGCGGGACGTATATCCTATGGCTACACCTTC. Translation gives CASRAGRISYGYTF.

The chain is built from TRBV21-1 and TRBJ1-1; the DNA was not compared with TRBD1, the D call given in the table. TRBV21-1 is reported as a pseudogene. CDR3 length: 18 residues. Written as DNA, the CDR3 is TGTGCCAGCAGCAAAGACAAAGGTTTCGGCGACAGCTTGAGTGAAGCTTTCTTT. Protein sequence: CASSKDKGFGDSLSEAFF.

CDR3 nucleotide sequence: TGTGCCAGCAGTGAGGGAGTCGGGCGAGAGACTGAAGCTTTCTTT. Amino acids: CASSEGVGRETEAFF. V and J are TRBV6-4 and TRBJ1-1; D is unclear. Germline assignment: CDR1 MRHNA and CDR2 SNTAGT. The CDR3 is 15 residues long. V lost 3 bases and J 5 bases, leaving 16 bases between the germline ends.

The chain has TRBV27 and TRBJ2-3, with 10 bases that match TRBD1. The V gene end was trimmed by 5 bases and the J gene end by 3 bases; junction bases not matched to a gene: 11. CDR1 is MNHEY and CDR2 is SMNVEV in the germline V gene (reference sequence). This CDR3 spans 17 amino acids. CDR3 DNA: TGTGCCAGCAGTGGGAGCTTCCGGGACAGGGGAACAGATACGCAGTATTTT. Translated, it gives CASSGSFRDRGTDTQYF.

This clone was detected only a few times. The V gene is TRBV6-5, the J gene TRBJ1-2, with a possible D match to TRBD1 (6 bases). Trimming cost V 7 bases and J 4 bases, with 13 bases left between them. Germline assignment: CDR1 MNHEY and CDR2 SVGAGI. The CDR3 extends over 13 amino acids. DNA for the CDR3: TGTGCCAGCAAGGCCGGGACACTCTATGGCTACACCTTC. This encodes CASKAGTLYGYTF.

The V gene is TRBV10-3, the J gene TRBJ1-2, with D maybe TRBD1 (5 bases). CDR3 length: 13 residues. Germline V CDR1 and CDR2: ENHRY, SYGVKD. With 2 bases removed from V and 6 bases from J, the gap between germline ends came to 10 bases. The CDR3 here is CAISELPGDGYTF. The CDR3 bases are TGTGCCATCAGTGAGCTTCCGGGGGATGGCTACACCTTC.

The CDR3 reads CASSRPGGPPTGELFF. DNA of the CDR3: TGTGCCAGCAGCAGACCCGGGGGGCCTCCAACCGGGGAGCTGTTTTTT. This chain joins TRBV7-6 and TRBJ2-2; D is possibly TRBD2 (7 bases). The ends were cut back, 5 bases at V and 5 bases at J, with 18 bases in the middle. Germline CDR1 and CDR2: SGHVS and FNYEAQ. The CDR3 runs to 16 residues.

This chain connects TRBV10-2 to TRBJ2-3, with a weak D call TRBD2 (6 bases). The CDR3 is 14 residues long. CDR1 is WSHSY, CDR2 SAAADI, per germline. The V and J ends lost 4 bases and 7 bases respectively, with 15 bases between them. The CDR3 DNA reads TGCGCCAGCAGTGGCGGGGAGAAATATAATACGCAGTATTTT. Encoded protein: CASSGGEKYNTQYF.

This clone was seen a few times. The chain recombines TRBV7-2 with TRBJ2-5; 7 nucleotides agree with TRBD2. V lost 0 bases to trimming and J lost 5 bases; unmatched junction nucleotides: 9. Germline V gene sequence: CDR1 SGHTA, CDR2 FQGNSA. This CDR3 contains 16 residues. CDR3 nucleotides: TGTGCCAGCAGCTTAGCGCGGGGCGGGGGAGCGGAGACCCAGTACTTC. As protein: CASSLARGGGAETQYF.

The chain combines TRBV5-1 with TRBJ1-1, with D maybe TRBD1 (6 bases). Germline CDR1 reads SGHRS; CDR2 reads YFSETQ. The CDR3 has 16 residues. V was pared by 5 bases and J by 1 base, with 18 bases between. As DNA, the CDR3 is TGCGCCAGCAGTTTGACCGGGGGGACAAAGAACACTGAAGCTTTCTTT. Translated, it gives CASSLTGGTKNTEAFF.

V gene TRBV2 combines with J gene TRBJ1-1; possible D gene TRBD1, 5 bases. This CDR3 comprises 14 residues. Germline CDR1 and CDR2: SNHLY and FYNNEI. Deletions cut 5 bases from V and 10 bases from J, with 20 bases between. CDR3 residues: CASSISTGAGGAFF. The CDR3 DNA reads as TGTGCCAGCAGTATCAGTACAGGAGCGGGAGGAGCTTTCTTT. Drawing the rest from reference TRBV2 and TRBJ1-1, the complete variable domain is EPEVTQTPSHQVTQMGQEVILRCVPISNHLYFYWYRQILGQKVEFLVSFYNNEISEKSEIFDDQFSVERPDGSNFTLKIRSTKLEDSAMYFCASSISTGAGGAFFGQGTRLTVV.

This clone was detected a few times. The chain's CDR3 is CASSEDRTDYYGYTF. In DNA form, the CDR3 reads TGTGCCAGCAGTGAAGATAGGACAGATTATTATGGCTACACCTTC. The chain uses TRBV2 and TRBJ1-2; possibly TRBD1 for D (6 bases). V lost 1 base, J lost 5 bases, and 14 bases lay in between. This CDR3 is 15 amino acids long. Per the germline V gene, CDR1 is SNHLY and CDR2 is FYNNEI.

This rearrangement joins TRBV19 to TRBJ2-2, with TRBD1 identical over 12 bases. Germline values: CDR1 LNHDA, CDR2 SQIVND (reference sequence). J was trimmed by 7 bases and V by 4 bases; bases with no gene match: 10. The CDR3 runs 17 residues. CDR3 region: CASSRKGTGGFGGELFF. The CDR3 region has the DNA TGTGCCAGTAGTAGGAAAGGGACAGGGGGCTTTGGCGGGGAGCTGTTTTTT.

The CDR3 DNA sequence: TGTGCCAGCAGACAGGCGTACACCGGGGAGCTGTTTTTT. Translating gives CASRQAYTGELFF. The V and J genes are TRBV2 and TRBJ2-2, with a possible D match to TRBD1 (5 bases). CDR3 length: 13 amino acids. In germline, CDR1 is SNHLY, CDR2 FYNNEI. Trimming took off 6 bases at V and 3 bases at J, with 8 bases between the two ends.